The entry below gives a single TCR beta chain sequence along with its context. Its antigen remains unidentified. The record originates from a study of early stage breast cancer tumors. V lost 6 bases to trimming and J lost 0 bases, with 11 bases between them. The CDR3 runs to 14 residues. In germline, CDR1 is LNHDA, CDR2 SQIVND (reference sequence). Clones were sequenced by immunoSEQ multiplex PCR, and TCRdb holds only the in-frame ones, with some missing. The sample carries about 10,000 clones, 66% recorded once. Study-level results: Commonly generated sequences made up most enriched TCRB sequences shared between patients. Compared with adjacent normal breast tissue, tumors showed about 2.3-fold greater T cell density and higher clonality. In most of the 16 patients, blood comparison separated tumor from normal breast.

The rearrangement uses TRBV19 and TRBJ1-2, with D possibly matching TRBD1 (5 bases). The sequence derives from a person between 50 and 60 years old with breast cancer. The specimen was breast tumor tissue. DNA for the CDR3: TGTGCCAGTAGGTTGACAGTAACTAACTATGGCTACACCTTC. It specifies CASRLTVTNYGYTF.